This T cell receptor (beta chain) was obtained from a study of CD4 and CD8 cells across lung adenocarcinoma regions. In germline, CDR1 is SGHNT, CDR2 YENEEA. Trimming removed 1 base at V and 4 bases at J, with 2 bases between. The CDR3 covers 12 residues. TCRdb redid the calling of the PCR reads with MiXCR, one entry per CDR3 protein. The sample consists of 20,000 to 30,000 distinct CDR3 sequences, about half of them appearing once. The sample was CD8+ T cells from the center of a lung tumor. This clonotype originated in a male donor with lung adenocarcinoma. The CD4 and CD8 labels of this study may be unreliable. The chain employs TRBV11-3 and TRBJ2-1; D unresolved. CDR3 residues: CASSLVYNEQFF. For the CDR3, the DNA is TGTGCCAGCAGCTTAGTGTACAATGAGCAGTTCTTC.